The 5 T cell receptor beta chains presented below share a single source sample, sequenced in a study of blood T cell repertoires in COVID-19. TCRdb's copy holds only in-frame clones and misses some; the assay was immunoSEQ multiplex PCR. This table holds some 200,000 clones, more than 75% found once. Sequencing was performed on peripheral blood. The origin of the receptors is a human donor in a cohort sampled during active COVID-19.

The table lists this clone with a count of one. The genes are TRBV12-2 and TRBJ1-2; no check of the table's D call, TRBD1, against the DNA was made. TRBV12-2 is an annotated pseudogene. This CDR3 spans 15 amino acids. CDR3 residues: CGHPEPGGGLYGYTF. In DNA form, the CDR3 reads TGCGGGCACCCGGAACCAGGGGGCGGACTGTATGGCTACACCTTC.

The CDR3 loop is CASSPTRGRLYEQYF. The DNA for the CDR3 is TGTGCCAGCAGCCCCACCCGCGGGAGACTTTACGAGCAGTACTTC. This chain connects TRBV7-6 to TRBJ2-7; 7 bases match TRBD2. The CDR3 runs to 15 residues. J was trimmed by 4 bases and V by 5 bases; bases with no gene match: 11. Germline CDR1 and CDR2: SGHVS and FNYEAQ.

This clone was observed once. V gene TRBV7-6 combines with J gene TRBJ2-7, with D possibly TRBD2 on 5 matching bases. This CDR3 region has 12 residues. CDR1 is SGHVS and CDR2 is FNYEAQ in the germline V gene. Trimming cost V 6 bases and J 7 bases, with 13 bases left between them. The CDR3 loop reads CASSPNRGEQYF. CDR3 coding DNA: TGTGCCAGCAGTCCGAATAGAGGGGAGCAGTACTTC.

This chain's CDR3 is CASSPLTGTGYNEQFF. CDR3 DNA sequence: TGTGCCAGCAGCCCCCTTACCGGGACAGGCTACAATGAGCAGTTCTTC. The J gene is TRBJ2-1, the V gene TRBV28, with 8 nucleotides matching TRBD1. With V trimmed by 6 bases and J by 3 bases, 10 bases remained unmatched. The CDR3 totals 16 residues. Per germline, CDR1 MDHEN and CDR2 SYDVKM.

This clone was counted only a few times. The V call is TRBV7-2, the J call TRBJ1-1; 7 bases map to TRBD1. From germline, CDR1 is SGHTA and CDR2 FQGNSA. The CDR3 loop spans 15 amino acids. After removal of 1 base from V and 4 bases from J, the junction contained 6 bases not matched to a gene. The CDR3 sequence is CASSLVLQGSTEAFF. As DNA, the CDR3 is TGTGCCAGCAGCTTAGTTTTACAGGGGAGCACTGAAGCTTTCTTT.